A single sample is the source of the 15 T cell receptor beta chains below, sequenced in a study of blood T cell repertoires in COVID-19. The repertoire was sequenced with immunoSEQ multiplex PCR; TCRdb's copy has only in-frame clones and lacks some. The sample includes around 300,000 clones, approximately 88% of them seen just once. Sequenced input: peripheral blood. The receptors were sampled from a woman in her fifties or sixties with active or convalescent COVID-19.

The V and J genes are TRBV27 and TRBJ2-7; no firm D call. This CDR3 region has 14 residues. Germline V CDR1 and CDR2: MNHEY, SMNVEV (reference sequence). V shed 4 bases and J shed 4 bases, with 14 bases lying between them. This chain's CDR3 is CASSSPRLLYEQYF. The CDR3 bases are TGTGCCAGCAGTTCTCCGCGACTTCTTTACGAGCAGTACTTC.

The chain recombines TRBV7-2 with TRBJ2-3; D gene ambiguous. This CDR3 has 13 amino acids. Germline CDR1 is SGHTA and CDR2 is FQGNSA. V shed 7 bases and J shed 6 bases, with 14 bases lying between them. The CDR3 protein is CASNPMGMDTQYF. The CDR3, as DNA: TGTGCCAGCAACCCTATGGGCATGGATACGCAGTATTTT.

The V and J genes are TRBV6-2 or TRBV6-3 and TRBJ2-2; 7 nucleotides match TRBD2. The V segment lost 6 bases and the J segment 5 bases; nucleotides outside the gene matches: 9. In germline, CDR1 is MNHEY, CDR2 SVGEGT. CDR3 length equals 15 residues. The CDR3 DNA reads as TGTGCCAGCAGACCTCGACTAGCTGGTACCGGGGAGCTGTTTTTT. This sequence encodes CASRPRLAGTGELFF.

This rearrangement joins TRBV7-2 to TRBJ1-3; the D gene is possibly TRBD1 (6 bases). V was clipped by 4 bases and J by 0 bases, with 16 bases between them. Germline V gene sequence: CDR1 SGHTA, CDR2 FQGNSA. The CDR3 has 17 residues. CDR3 in amino acids: CASSSGQFPYSGNTIYF. Written as DNA, the CDR3 is TGTGCCAGCAGCTCTGGACAGTTTCCTTACTCTGGAAACACCATATATTTT. The full variable domain, with the rest looked up from reference TRBV7-2 and TRBJ1-3, is GAGVSQSPSNKVTEKGKDVELRCDPISGHTALYWYRQSLGQGLEFLIYFQGNSAPDKSGLPSDRFSAERTGGSVSTLTIQRTQQEDSAVYLCASSSGQFPYSGNTIYFGEGSWLTVV.

This sequence joins TRBV10-3 and TRBJ1-1; D unresolved. The V gene's germline CDR1 is ENHRY and CDR2 SYGVKD. Trimming removed 2 bases at V and 3 bases at J, with 7 bases between. The CDR3 sequence is 13 residues long. The DNA of the CDR3 is TGTGCCATCAGTGAGATTGGAGACACTGAAGCTTTCTTT. This sequence encodes CAISEIGDTEAFF.

This chain connects TRBV27 to TRBJ2-1; TRBD2 matches at 12 bases. Germline V gives CDR1 MNHEY, CDR2 SMNVEV (reference sequence). The ends lost 5 bases at V and 4 bases at J; junction bases unmatched: 6. The CDR3 spans 16 residues. CDR3 coding DNA: TGTGCCAGCAGTGACTCGGGACTAGCGGGTTACAATGAGCAGTTCTTC. Protein: CASSDSGLAGYNEQFF.

This clone was seen a single time. The chain carries TRBV4-3 and TRBJ2-1; 10 bases align to TRBD2. The CDR3 consists of 16 residues. Germline CDR1 reads LGHNA; CDR2 reads YSLEER. The V and J ends lost 7 bases and 7 bases, in that order; junction bases with no gene match: 13. The CDR3 protein is CASKLEAGGLWNEQFF. The CDR3 DNA reads TGCGCCAGCAAACTCGAAGCGGGAGGGCTGTGGAATGAGCAGTTCTTC.

This chain links TRBV5-4 with TRBJ2-1; D is ambiguous. Germline lookup yields CDR1 SGHNT and CDR2 YYREEE (reference sequence). The CDR3 runs to 12 residues. Deletions cut 5 bases from V and 1 base from J, with 4 bases between. The CDR3 protein is CASSISYNEQFF. The CDR3 DNA follows: TGTGCCAGCAGTATTTCCTACAATGAGCAGTTCTTC.

This clone was seen only once. The chain employs TRBV3-1 (or the pseudogene TRBV3-2) and TRBJ2-1; D might be TRBD2 (5 bases). Germline lookup yields CDR1 LGHDT and CDR2 YNNKEL (reference sequence). The CDR3 is 11 residues long. The germline V and J ends were trimmed by 4 bases and 8 bases, with 6 bases remaining between them. The CDR3 here is CASSPGDEQFF. CDR3 sequence (DNA): TGTGCCAGCAGCCCCGGGGATGAGCAGTTCTTC.

The chain links TRBV12-5 to TRBJ1-6, with no clear D. V was clipped by 1 base and J by 5 bases, with 15 bases between them. CDR1 is LGHNT and CDR2 is FRNRAP in the germline V gene. This CDR3 comprises 17 residues. CDR3 sequence: CASGLASPTHNNSPLHF. The CDR3 DNA follows: TGTGCTAGTGGTTTGGCTTCTCCGACACATAATAATTCACCCCTCCACTTT.

CDR3 region: CASSQDYGRGRILENYGYTF. The CDR3 DNA sequence: TGTGCCAGCAGCCAAGATTATGGCAGGGGGCGTATACTAGAGAACTATGGCTACACCTTC. The gene calls are TRBV3-1 (or the pseudogene TRBV3-2) and TRBJ1-2; 8 positions agree with TRBD1. V dropped 0 bases and J dropped 2; count of bases not matched to a gene: 17. Germline loops: CDR1 LGHDT, CDR2 YNNKEL (reference sequence). The CDR3 spans 20 residues.

This CDR3 is CASSGHQGMNTEAFF. DNA of the CDR3: TGTGCCAGCAGTGGGCACCAGGGGATGAACACTGAAGCTTTCTTT. The rearrangement joins TRBV2 to TRBJ1-1, with D possibly being TRBD1 (6 bases). Germline V CDR1 and CDR2: SNHLY, FYNNEI. The CDR3 is 15 amino acids. V lost 4 bases and J 0 bases, leaving 12 bases between the germline ends.

This clone was found a few times. This chain connects TRBV6-5 to TRBJ1-6, with 9 bases fitting TRBD1. The CDR3 runs 13 residues. Trimming removed 6 bases from V and 6 bases from J; junction bases left unmatched: 0. Germline CDR1 is MNHEY and CDR2 is SVGAGI. CDR3 sequence (DNA): TGTGCCAGCAGGGGACAGGGTAATTCACCCCTCCACTTT. Amino acid sequence: CASRGQGNSPLHF.

The genes are TRBV4-1 and TRBJ2-2; D unresolved. Germline CDR1 reads MGHRA; CDR2 reads YSYEKL. V lost 4 bases to trimming and J lost 7 bases, with 7 bases between them. This CDR3 has 12 residues. CDR3 region: CASSRQGGELFF. The CDR3 nucleotides read TGCGCCAGCAGCCGACAAGGCGGGGAGCTGTTTTTT.

The chain carries TRBV5-1 and TRBJ1-1, with 7 bases fitting TRBD1. V lost 2 bases, J lost 7 bases, and 11 bases stayed unmatched. Germline values: CDR1 SGHRS, CDR2 YFSETQ. There are 15 residues in the CDR3. The CDR3 loop reads CASSFGPLDRNEAFF. CDR3 coding DNA: TGCGCCAGCAGCTTCGGGCCGCTGGACAGGAATGAAGCTTTCTTT.